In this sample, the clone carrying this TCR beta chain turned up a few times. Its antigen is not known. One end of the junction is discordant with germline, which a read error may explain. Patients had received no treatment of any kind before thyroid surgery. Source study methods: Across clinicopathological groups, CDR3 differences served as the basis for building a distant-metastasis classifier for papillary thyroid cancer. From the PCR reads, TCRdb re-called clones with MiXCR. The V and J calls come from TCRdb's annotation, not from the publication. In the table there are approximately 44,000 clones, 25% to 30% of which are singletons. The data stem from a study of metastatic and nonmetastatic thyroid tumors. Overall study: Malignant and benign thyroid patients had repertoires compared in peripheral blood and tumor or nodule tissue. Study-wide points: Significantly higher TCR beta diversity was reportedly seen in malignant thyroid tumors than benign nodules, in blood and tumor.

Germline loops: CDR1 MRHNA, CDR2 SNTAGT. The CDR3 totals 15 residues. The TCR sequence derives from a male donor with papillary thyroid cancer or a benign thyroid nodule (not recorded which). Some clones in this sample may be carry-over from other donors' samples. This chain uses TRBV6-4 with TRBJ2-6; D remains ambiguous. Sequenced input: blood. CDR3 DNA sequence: TGTGCCAGCAGTTACTCCAAATCTGGGTCCAACGTCCTGACTTTC. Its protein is CASSYSKSGSNVLTF.